These T cell receptor beta chains were read from a single sample in a study of T-cell reconstitution after alpha-beta-depleted transplantation in children. TCRdb fed the PCR reads into MiXCR, producing one record per CDR3 protein. The sample lists around 270,000 distinct CDR3 sequences, 7.5% to 9% occurring once. This material consisted of peripheral blood, taken 360 days after TCRalphabeta/CD19-depleted stem cell transplant. The receptors come from a female patient aged 2 to 10 who had a stem cell transplant for Fanconi anemia, so the T cells may come from the graft donor. CDR3s include the opening cysteine and the closing phenylalanine or tryptophan. D genes are given only for firm matches. A row's size may be missing; if present it is once, few, many or a size class.

v_call: TRBV2
d_call: .
clone_size: .
cdr3_length: 15
j_call: TRBJ1-1
cdr3_nt: TGTGCCAGCAGAAACATCACCCGAAGGAACACTGAAGCTTTCTTT
cdr3_aa: CASRNITRRNTEAFF

v_call: TRBV16
d_call: TRBD1
clone_size: many
cdr3_length: 13
j_call: TRBJ2-7
cdr3_nt: TGTGCCAGCCTGCCGGGACAGGGCTACGAGCAGTACTTC
cdr3_aa: CASLPGQGYEQYF

v_call: TRBV16
d_call: TRBD1
clone_size: many
cdr3_length: 15
j_call: TRBJ1-1
cdr3_nt: TGTGCCAGCGCACCGAGGGACAGGGGAGGTGGTGAAGCTTTCTTT
cdr3_aa: CASAPRDRGGGEAFF

v_call: TRBV12-3/TRBV12-4
d_call: .
clone_size: many
cdr3_length: 14
j_call: TRBJ2-3
cdr3_nt: TGTGCCAGCAAGCTTCAGGGGGGCACAGATACACAGTATTTT
cdr3_aa: CASKLQGGTDTQYF

v_call: TRBV12-3/TRBV12-4
d_call: TRBD1
clone_size: many
cdr3_length: 15
j_call: TRBJ2-7
cdr3_nt: TGTGCCAGCAGTCCGCGACAGGGAATCCCCTACGAGCAGTACTTC
cdr3_aa: CASSPRQGIPYEQYF

v_call: TRBV4-3
d_call: .
clone_size: many
cdr3_length: 15
j_call: TRBJ1-4
cdr3_nt: TGCGCCAGCAGCCGAGTTTACAGGGACGGTGAAAAACTGTTTTTT
cdr3_aa: CASSRVYRDGEKLFF

v_call: TRBV5-6
d_call: TRBD1
clone_size: many
cdr3_length: 17
j_call: TRBJ2-2
cdr3_nt: TGTGCCAGCAGCTTGACTTGGACAGGGAGCTTAACCGGGGAGCTGTTTTTT
cdr3_aa: CASSLTWTGSLTGELFF

v_call: TRBV5-1
d_call: .
clone_size: many
cdr3_length: 13
j_call: TRBJ1-6
cdr3_nt: TGCGCCAGCAGCTTGGGCTCTAATTCACCCCTCCACTTT
cdr3_aa: CASSLGSNSPLHF

v_call: TRBV6-1
d_call: TRBD2
clone_size: many
cdr3_length: 15
j_call: TRBJ2-3
cdr3_nt: TGTGCCAGCAGCCTCAACGGGGGGGCCACAGATACGCAGTATTTT
cdr3_aa: CASSLNGGATDTQYF

v_call: TRBV20-1
d_call: .
clone_size: many
cdr3_length: 13
j_call: TRBJ2-7
cdr3_nt: TGCAGTGCTAGCAAAGACCGATGGGGTGAGCAGTACTTC
cdr3_aa: CSASKDRWGEQYF

v_call: TRBV7-9
d_call: .
clone_size: .
cdr3_length: 13
j_call: TRBJ1-2
cdr3_nt: TGTGCCAGCAGCTTAGGCTCCCAAGGGGGCTACACCTTC
cdr3_aa: CASSLGSQGGYTF

v_call: TRBV4-1
d_call: .
clone_size: many
cdr3_length: 14
j_call: TRBJ2-5
cdr3_nt: TGCGCCAGCAGCCAAATGGGGGGTGAGGAGACCCAGTACTTC
cdr3_aa: CASSQMGGEETQYF

v_call: TRBV10-1
d_call: .
clone_size: .
cdr3_length: 16
j_call: TRBJ2-4
cdr3_nt: TGCGCCAGCAGTGAGGGATTCGGGAGAGCCAAAAACATTCAGTACTTC
cdr3_aa: CASSEGFGRAKNIQYF

v_call: TRBV2
d_call: .
clone_size: many
cdr3_length: 13
j_call: TRBJ2-1
cdr3_nt: TGTGCCAGCTTGCGGGGTGGCTACAATGAGCAGTTCTTC
cdr3_aa: CASLRGGYNEQFF

v_call: TRBV5-1
d_call: TRBD1
clone_size: many
cdr3_length: 13
j_call: TRBJ2-7
cdr3_nt: TGCGCCAGCAGCGTGGACAGGCACAACGAGCAGTACTTC
cdr3_aa: CASSVDRHNEQYF

v_call: TRBV25-1
d_call: TRBD2
clone_size: many
cdr3_length: 14
j_call: TRBJ2-7
cdr3_nt: TGTGCCAGCAGTGAATTCGGGGGGGAAAACGAGCAGTACTTC
cdr3_aa: CASSEFGGENEQYF

v_call: TRBV5-5
d_call: .
clone_size: .
cdr3_length: 17
j_call: TRBJ1-1
cdr3_nt: TGTGCCAGCAGCTTGGAGGCTGGGTGGGGCGGGAGGACTGAAGCTTTCTTT
cdr3_aa: CASSLEAGWGGRTEAFF

v_call: TRBV18
d_call: TRBD1
clone_size: many
cdr3_length: 15
j_call: TRBJ2-7
cdr3_nt: TGTGCCAGCTCACCAGACGACAGGGGGCGTTACGAGCAGTACTTC
cdr3_aa: CASSPDDRGRYEQYF

v_call: TRBV7-6
d_call: TRBD2
clone_size: many
cdr3_length: 18
j_call: TRBJ2-7
cdr3_nt: TGTGCCAGCAGCTTAGTCGCTAGCGGGCCCGATATAACCTACGAGCAGTACTTC
cdr3_aa: CASSLVASGPDITYEQYF

v_call: TRBV6-5
d_call: TRBD1
clone_size: many
cdr3_length: 15
j_call: TRBJ1-1
cdr3_nt: TGTGCCAGCAGCGCCATGACAGGGGGTTATGGTGAAGCTTTCTTT
cdr3_aa: CASSAMTGGYGEAFF

v_call: TRBV6-1
d_call: .
clone_size: .
cdr3_length: 14
j_call: TRBJ1-2
cdr3_nt: TGTGCCAGCAGTCAGGGTTGGGGTGCGAATGGCTACACCTTC
cdr3_aa: CASSQGWGANGYTF

v_call: TRBV5-1
d_call: TRBD1
clone_size: .
cdr3_length: 14
j_call: TRBJ1-2
cdr3_nt: TGCGCCAGCAGCTCCGGGACAGGGGATGGGGGCTACACCTTC
cdr3_aa: CASSSGTGDGGYTF

v_call: TRBV5-1
d_call: .
clone_size: many
cdr3_length: 17
j_call: TRBJ2-3
cdr3_nt: TGCGCCAGCAGCTCAATAGTGGACAGCCAAGACACAGATACGCAGTATTTT
cdr3_aa: CASSSIVDSQDTDTQYF

v_call: TRBV7-2
d_call: .
clone_size: .
cdr3_length: 12
j_call: TRBJ1-6
cdr3_nt: TGTGCCAGCAGCGTCGTACATTCACCCCTCCACTTT
cdr3_aa: CASSVVHSPLHF

v_call: TRBV6-2/TRBV6-3
d_call: TRBD1
clone_size: .
cdr3_length: 16
j_call: TRBJ2-1
cdr3_nt: TGTGCCAGCAGTCCTTGGACAGGTTTAGGGAACAATGAGCAGTTCTTC
cdr3_aa: CASSPWTGLGNNEQFF

v_call: TRBV20-1
d_call: .
clone_size: many
cdr3_length: 13
j_call: TRBJ2-1
cdr3_nt: TGCAGTGCTTCCAGCGCGACCTTCAATGAGCAGTTCTTC
cdr3_aa: CSASSATFNEQFF

v_call: TRBV28
d_call: .
clone_size: many
cdr3_length: 12
j_call: TRBJ2-4
cdr3_nt: TGTGCCAGCAGCCCATTGGAGGACATTCAGTACTTC
cdr3_aa: CASSPLEDIQYF

v_call: TRBV10-3
d_call: TRBD1
clone_size: many
cdr3_length: 17
j_call: TRBJ2-7
cdr3_nt: TGTGCCATCAGTGAGTCAGCTTTACAGGGGACATCCTACGAGCAGTACTTC
cdr3_aa: CAISESALQGTSYEQYF

v_call: TRBV7-6
d_call: .
clone_size: .
cdr3_length: 14
j_call: TRBJ1-1
cdr3_nt: TGTGCCAGCAAGAGGTCTGAGGGTCAGGGGATGGCTTTCTTT
cdr3_aa: CASKRSEGQGMAFF

v_call: TRBV20-1
d_call: TRBD1
clone_size: many
cdr3_length: 14
j_call: TRBJ2-2
cdr3_nt: TGCAGCGTCCGGGACAGGGGGCAGTCGGGGGAGCTGTTTTTT
cdr3_aa: CSVRDRGQSGELFF

v_call: TRBV5-4
d_call: TRBD1
clone_size: .
cdr3_length: 14
j_call: TRBJ2-7
cdr3_nt: TGTGCCAGCAGCGAGGGACAGGCGCTCTACGAGCAGTACTTC
cdr3_aa: CASSEGQALYEQYF

v_call: TRBV15
d_call: .
clone_size: medium-sized
cdr3_length: 12
j_call: TRBJ2-2
cdr3_nt: TGTGCCACCAGCCGCGTAACCGGGGAGCTGTTTTTT
cdr3_aa: CATSRVTGELFF

v_call: TRBV7-8
d_call: .
clone_size: few
cdr3_length: 14
j_call: TRBJ2-7
cdr3_nt: TGTGCCAGCAGCTTAGGTTACGGCAGCTACGAGCAGTACTTC
cdr3_aa: CASSLGYGSYEQYF

v_call: TRBV5-1
d_call: .
clone_size: many
cdr3_length: 13
j_call: TRBJ1-1
cdr3_nt: TGCGCCAGCAGCTTGGGCTGGAACACTGAAGCTTTCTTT
cdr3_aa: CASSLGWNTEAFF

v_call: TRBV4-3
d_call: .
clone_size: many
cdr3_length: 13
j_call: TRBJ1-1
cdr3_nt: TGCGCCAGCAGCCAAGATAGGGGGACTGAAGCTTTCTTT
cdr3_aa: CASSQDRGTEAFF

v_call: TRBV5-1
d_call: .
clone_size: many
cdr3_length: 15
j_call: TRBJ2-3
cdr3_nt: TGCGCCAGCAGCTTGGGCGGGGACGGCACAGATACGCAGTATTTT
cdr3_aa: CASSLGGDGTDTQYF

v_call: TRBV5-6
d_call: TRBD2
clone_size: .
cdr3_length: 16
j_call: TRBJ2-5
cdr3_nt: TGTGCCAGCAGCGAAACTAGCGGGGGGGCTCGAGAGACCCAGTACTTC
cdr3_aa: CASSETSGGARETQYF

v_call: TRBV19
d_call: .
clone_size: few
cdr3_length: 15
j_call: TRBJ1-3
cdr3_nt: TGTGCCAGTAGTGACATGGCGGAAGCTGGAAACACCATATATTTT
cdr3_aa: CASSDMAEAGNTIYF

v_call: TRBV7-9
d_call: .
clone_size: .
cdr3_length: 15
j_call: TRBJ1-3
cdr3_nt: TGTGCCAGCAGCTTAGATGCGGCGGGGGGAAACACCATATATTTT
cdr3_aa: CASSLDAAGGNTIYF

v_call: TRBV20-1
d_call: .
clone_size: .
cdr3_length: 13
j_call: TRBJ1-5
cdr3_nt: TGCAGTGCCTCTCCGGACGGGTATCAGCCCCAGCATTTT
cdr3_aa: CSASPDGYQPQHF

v_call: TRBV12-3/TRBV12-4
d_call: .
clone_size: many
cdr3_length: 14
j_call: TRBJ2-2
cdr3_nt: TGTGCCAGCAGAATACTAGCGAACACCGGGGAGCTGTTTTTT
cdr3_aa: CASRILANTGELFF

v_call: TRBV10-3
d_call: TRBD2
clone_size: .
cdr3_length: 16
j_call: TRBJ2-3
cdr3_nt: TGTGCCACAACTACACTAGCGGGGGTCAGCACAGATACGCAGTATTTT
cdr3_aa: CATTTLAGVSTDTQYF

v_call: TRBV20-1
d_call: TRBD1
clone_size: medium-sized
cdr3_length: 14
j_call: TRBJ1-2
cdr3_nt: TGCAGTGCTAGAGATAGCGGACAGGACTATGGCTACACCTTC
cdr3_aa: CSARDSGQDYGYTF

v_call: TRBV12-3/TRBV12-4
d_call: .
clone_size: many
cdr3_length: 14
j_call: TRBJ1-2
cdr3_nt: TGTGCCAGCAACCGCCATATTTCTAACTATGGCTACACCTTC
cdr3_aa: CASNRHISNYGYTF

v_call: TRBV5-6
d_call: .
clone_size: .
cdr3_length: 16
j_call: TRBJ2-3
cdr3_nt: TGTGCCAGCAGGGGATTAGGGCAGGATTCCACAGATACGCAGTATTTT
cdr3_aa: CASRGLGQDSTDTQYF

v_call: TRBV11-1
d_call: .
clone_size: .
cdr3_length: 12
j_call: TRBJ1-4
cdr3_nt: TGTGCCAGCAGCTCTTGGGGTGAAAAACTGTTTTTT
cdr3_aa: CASSSWGEKLFF

v_call: TRBV4-2
d_call: .
clone_size: many
cdr3_length: 18
j_call: TRBJ2-5
cdr3_nt: TGTGCCAGCAGCCAAGATGGAGGTCGGTGGGAGACACAAGAGACCCAGTACTTC
cdr3_aa: CASSQDGGRWETQETQYF

v_call: TRBV11-1
d_call: .
clone_size: .
cdr3_length: 13
j_call: TRBJ2-7
cdr3_nt: TGTGCCAGCAGCCTCTCCGGGCCCTCTGGGCAGTACTTC
cdr3_aa: CASSLSGPSGQYF

v_call: TRBV12-3/TRBV12-4
d_call: TRBD1
clone_size: many
cdr3_length: 16
j_call: TRBJ1-5
cdr3_nt: TGTGCCAGCAGTTTCCAGACAGGGGGTAGCAATCAGCCCCAGCATTTT
cdr3_aa: CASSFQTGGSNQPQHF

v_call: TRBV6-5
d_call: .
clone_size: few
cdr3_length: 15
j_call: TRBJ2-1
cdr3_nt: TGTGCCAGCAGTTATTTTGTGCAGGGTAGGGATGAGCAGTTCTTC
cdr3_aa: CASSYFVQGRDEQFF

v_call: TRBV7-2
d_call: .
clone_size: many
cdr3_length: 15
j_call: TRBJ1-1
cdr3_nt: TGTGCCAGCAGCTCCTACTTGACAGGTAACACTGAAGCTTTCTTT
cdr3_aa: CASSSYLTGNTEAFF

v_call: TRBV7-6
d_call: TRBD1
clone_size: few
cdr3_length: 14
j_call: TRBJ2-7
cdr3_nt: TGTGCCAGCAGCCCCAACCAGGGGGCTTACGAGCAGTACTTC
cdr3_aa: CASSPNQGAYEQYF

v_call: TRBV25-1
d_call: .
clone_size: many
cdr3_length: 12
j_call: TRBJ1-4
cdr3_nt: TGTGCCAGCAGTGTTACAGGGGAAAAACTGTTTTTT
cdr3_aa: CASSVTGEKLFF

v_call: TRBV25-1
d_call: .
clone_size: many
cdr3_length: 13
j_call: TRBJ1-1
cdr3_nt: TGTGCCAGCAGTGAATTGGGGCCCACTGAAGCTTTCTTT
cdr3_aa: CASSELGPTEAFF

v_call: TRBV27
d_call: TRBD2
clone_size: few
cdr3_length: 16
j_call: TRBJ2-1
cdr3_nt: TGTGCCAGCAGTTTAGCCTCGGGACTAGCATACAATGAGCAGTTCTTC
cdr3_aa: CASSLASGLAYNEQFF

v_call: TRBV6-1
d_call: TRBD1
clone_size: .
cdr3_length: 15
j_call: TRBJ2-1
cdr3_nt: TGTGCCAGCGGACAGGGTCCTTATTTCTACAATGAGCAGTTCTTC
cdr3_aa: CASGQGPYFYNEQFF

v_call: TRBV6-5
d_call: .
clone_size: many
cdr3_length: 17
j_call: TRBJ1-1
cdr3_nt: TGTGCCAGCAGTTACTCGATGTCGGACAGAGTGAACACTGAAGCTTTCTTT
cdr3_aa: CASSYSMSDRVNTEAFF

v_call: TRBV5-6
d_call: TRBD1
clone_size: few
cdr3_length: 18
j_call: TRBJ1-3
cdr3_nt: TGTGCCAGCAGCTTCCCGACAGGGGGTCCTAGCTCTGGAAACACCATATATTTT
cdr3_aa: CASSFPTGGPSSGNTIYF

v_call: TRBV5-1
d_call: TRBD1
clone_size: many
cdr3_length: 13
j_call: TRBJ2-7
cdr3_nt: TGCGCCAGCAGCTGGGACAGGCTCTACGAGCAGTACTTC
cdr3_aa: CASSWDRLYEQYF

v_call: TRBV6-5
d_call: TRBD1
clone_size: once
cdr3_length: 18
j_call: TRBJ1-1
cdr3_nt: TGTGCCAGCAGTTACCGGGCCTCCTCAGGGGGCAAAAGCTCTGAAGCTTTCTTT
cdr3_aa: CASSYRASSGGKSSEAFF